The 26 T cell receptor beta chains reported below all come from one sample, sequenced in a study of sequential checkpoint blockade in melanoma. Using immunoSEQ multiplex PCR, the repertoire was profiled, and TCRdb retains in-frame clones only, with some absent. The sample carries fewer than 20,000 clones, about 70% recorded once. Treatment denoted: randomized to nivolumab then ipilimumab (arm A) or the reverse (arm B). Sequencing was performed on CD8+ T cells sorted from blood (inferred from file names), taken from a patient given nivolumab and ipilimumab in sequence. These receptors were obtained from a human donor with melanoma.

This clone was found a few times. This chain connects TRBV2 to TRBJ1-1; D call uncertain. Germline V gene lookup returns CDR1 SNHLY and CDR2 FYNNEI. The V end lost 5 bases, the J end lost 3 bases, and 13 bases lay between the germline ends. The CDR3 extends over 14 amino acids. The CDR3 is CASSLDTRDTEAFF. The CDR3 bases are TGTGCCAGCAGTCTCGACACGAGGGACACTGAAGCTTTCTTT.

This sequence joins TRBV19 and TRBJ2-6, with D perhaps matching TRBD1 (6 bases). The CDR3 contains 16 residues. The germline V gene has CDR1 LNHDA and CDR2 SQIVND (reference sequence). V dropped 7 bases and J dropped 4 bases, with 17 bases sitting between them. CDR3 in amino acids: CASNKRQEAGANVLTF. CDR3 coding DNA: TGTGCCAGTAACAAGCGACAGGAGGCCGGGGCCAACGTCCTGACTTTC.

This clone was counted only a few times. The rearrangement links TRBV5-6 to TRBJ2-7; TRBD1 is a possible D gene (5 bases). The CDR3 consists of 15 residues. Trimming removed 1 base from V and 5 bases from J, with 16 bases in between. CDR1 SGHDT and CDR2 YYEEEE come from the germline V gene. The CDR3 DNA reads as TGTGCCAGCAGCTTGAGTTCAGGGTGGAAGGACGAGCAGTACGTC. Amino acid sequence: CASSLSSGWKDEQYV.

CDR3 DNA sequence: TGTGCCACCAGCAGAGATCGGGGGGGGGACACTGAAGCTTTCTTT. Amino acids: CATSRDRGGDTEAFF. V gene TRBV15 combines with J gene TRBJ1-1, with a tentative D call TRBD1 (5 bases). Trimming left V 0 bases short and J 3 bases short, with 11 bases between. CDR3 size: 15 residues. Germline V lookup: CDR1 LNHNV, CDR2 YYDKDF (reference sequence).

The gene calls are TRBV5-4 and TRBJ2-7; 9 positions match TRBD1. After removal of 0 bases from V and 6 bases from J, the junction contained 1 base not matched to a gene. This CDR3 comprises 13 residues. Per the germline V gene, CDR1 is SGHNT and CDR2 is YYREEE (reference sequence). CDR3 residues: CASSLGTGAEQYV. CDR3 bases: TGTGCCAGCAGCTTGGGGACAGGGGCCGAGCAGTACGTC.

This chain links TRBV27 with TRBJ2-6, with D perhaps TRBD2 (6 bases). The CDR3 is 18 amino acids. Trimming removed 3 bases at V and 0 bases at J, with 15 bases between. The V gene's germline CDR1 is MNHEY and CDR2 SMNVEV (reference sequence). DNA of the CDR3: TGTGCCAGCAGTTTTGGGGGGTTCATTCCCTCTGGGGCCAACGTCCTGACTTTC. This translates into CASSFGGFIPSGANVLTF.

The V call is TRBV4-1, the J call TRBJ2-5, with 9 positions matching TRBD1. The V gene end was trimmed by 4 bases and the J gene end by 1 base; junction bases not matched to a gene: 4. The CDR3 length is 15 residues. Germline CDR1 reads MGHRA; CDR2 reads YSYEKL. The CDR3 DNA sequence: TGCGCCAGCAGCCCGTGGACAGGGGCCCAAGAGACCCAGTACTTC. Protein: CASSPWTGAQETQYF.

This clone was picked up a small number of times. The genes are TRBV11-2 and TRBJ2-5; a weak D match, TRBD2 (7 bases). V lost 3 bases to trimming and J lost 2 bases, with 13 bases between them. CDR1 is SGHAT and CDR2 is FQNNGV in the germline V gene. This CDR3 has 15 residues. As DNA, the CDR3 is TGTGCCAGCAGCTTTGGGGGGGGCACTCAAGAGACCCAGTACTTC. Translating gives CASSFGGGTQETQYF.

The gene calls are TRBV10-1 and TRBJ2-7; 10 bases match TRBD2. V shed 0 bases and J 4 bases; nucleotides not matched to a gene: 12. Per germline, CDR1 WNHNN and CDR2 SYGVQD (reference sequence). This CDR3 contains 18 residues. In DNA form, the CDR3 reads TGCGCCAGCAGTGAGTCGCGACTAGCGGGCCGGAGTGTGTACGAGCAGTACGTC. This encodes CASSESRLAGRSVYEQYV.

The V gene is TRBV29-1, the J gene TRBJ2-7; D is unclear. The CDR3 covers 13 residues. CDR1 and CDR2 (germline): SQVTM, ANQGSEA. The V and J ends lost 0 bases and 0 bases respectively, with 6 bases between them. CDR3 DNA sequence: TGCAGCGTTGAAGAAGGAGCCTCCTACGAGCAGTACTTC. This encodes CSVEEGASYEQYF.

The V call is TRBV19, the J call TRBJ1-1; weak D call: TRBD1 (5 bases). The germline V gene has CDR1 LNHDA and CDR2 SQIVND (reference sequence). The CDR3 totals 14 residues. V was shortened by 2 bases and J by 3 bases, with 10 bases between the two germline ends. In nucleotides, the CDR3 is TGTGCCAGTAGTATAATGGGAGGGGACACTGAAGCTTTCTTT. This codes for CASSIMGGDTEAFF. The whole variable domain, filled in from reference TRBV19 and TRBJ1-1, reads DGGITQSPKYLFRKEGQNVTLSCEQNLNHDAMYWYRQDPGQGLRLIYYSQIVNDFQKGDIAEGYSVSREKKESFPLTVTSAQKNPTAFYLCASSIMGGDTEAFFGQGTRLTVV.

In this sample, this clone turned up a few times. V and J are TRBV10-1 and TRBJ2-5; no definite D call. Trimming removed 0 bases from V and 3 bases from J, with 8 bases in between. This CDR3 has 14 amino acids. Looked up from germline, CDR1 is WNHNN and CDR2 is SYGVQD (reference sequence). This CDR3 reads CASSESHSEETQYF. For the CDR3, the DNA is TGCGCCAGCAGTGAGTCGCATTCGGAAGAGACCCAGTACTTC.

This clone was seen a few times. V and J are TRBV27 and TRBJ2-1; the match to TRBD2 covers 15 bases. CDR1 and CDR2 (germline): MNHEY, SMNVEV (reference sequence). The CDR3 is 17 residues long. Trimming at V came to 0 bases and at J to 9 bases, leaving 6 bases not matched to a gene. CDR3 protein: CASSLSAGLAGGSEQFF. The CDR3 coding sequence is TGTGCCAGCAGTTTATCCGCGGGACTAGCGGGGGGAAGTGAGCAGTTCTTC.

The CDR3 coding sequence is TGTGCCAGCAGCTCCGGGCAGGGGGCCCAAGAGACCCAGTACTTC. Protein: CASSSGQGAQETQYF. The gene calls are TRBV7-9 and TRBJ2-5; 8 nucleotides line up with TRBD1. In germline, CDR1 is SEHNR, CDR2 FQNEAQ (reference sequence). The CDR3 extends over 15 amino acids. With 4 bases clipped from V and 1 base from J, the junction kept 5 bases outside the gene matches.

The chain links TRBV7-8 to TRBJ2-7, with 15 bases matching TRBD2. V was clipped by 4 bases and J by 5 bases; unmatched bases: 9. This CDR3 is built from 17 residues. Germline V gene lookup returns CDR1 SGHVS and CDR2 FQNEAQ. As DNA, the CDR3 is TGTGCCAGCAGCTGGGGGACTAGCGGGGGGCCGGTAGACGAGCAGTACGTC. Its protein product is CASSWGTSGGPVDEQYV.

The gene calls are TRBV11-2 and TRBJ1-4, with D possibly matching TRBD1 (5 bases). The CDR3 contains 15 residues. The germline V gene has CDR1 SGHAT and CDR2 FQNNGV. The V end lost 3 bases, the J end lost 3 bases, and 11 bases lay between the germline ends. The CDR3 loop reads CASSLGRTPNEKLFF. DNA of the CDR3: TGTGCCAGCAGCTTGGGGCGCACTCCTAATGAAAAACTGTTTTTT.

As regards this clone: This likely reflects a read error, since a far larger clone is one base away. V and J are TRBV27 and TRBJ1-2, with 7 nucleotides matching TRBD1. This CDR3 is 14 amino acids long. The V gene's germline CDR1 is MNHEY and CDR2 SMNVEV (reference sequence). CDR3 nucleotide sequence: TGTGCCAGCAGTTCGTCGACAGGGTTCTATTGCTACACCTTC. Translation: CASSSSTGFYCYTF.

The chain combines TRBV9 with TRBJ1-3; tentatively, D is TRBD1 (6 bases). Trimming pared 0 bases from V and 2 bases from J, leaving 12 bases between. The germline CDR1 and CDR2 sequences are SGDLS and YYNGEE. CDR3 size: 16 residues. CDR3 sequence reads: CASSVGDTVTGNTIYF. The CDR3 DNA follows: TGTGCCAGCAGCGTAGGGGACACCGTTACTGGAAACACCATATATTTT.

The chain is built from TRBV11-3 and TRBJ2-5; 12 nucleotides match TRBD2. The CDR3 has 15 residues. J was trimmed by 5 bases and V by 3 bases; bases with no gene match: 4. The V gene's germline CDR1 is SGHNT and CDR2 YENEEA. In nucleotides, the CDR3 is TGTGCCAGCAGCTTTACTAGCGGGGGGCTGGAGACCCAGTACTTC. This gives the protein CASSFTSGGLETQYF.

The chain uses TRBV10-3 and TRBJ2-5; 8 nucleotides line up with TRBD1. CDR3 length equals 16 residues. J gave up 6 bases and V 3 bases, and 12 bases lay outside the gene matches. Germline V CDR1 and CDR2: ENHRY, SYGVKD. The CDR3 region has the DNA TGTGCCATCAGTGAAACCTGGACAGGGCGATCGAAGACCCAGTACTTC. Translated, it gives CAISETWTGRSKTQYF.

The chain uses TRBV6-5 and TRBJ2-7; TRBD2 might be the D (6 bases). The CDR3 extends over 14 amino acids. Germline V gene lookup returns CDR1 MNHEY and CDR2 SVGAGI. V was clipped by 0 bases and J by 4 bases, with 10 bases between them. As DNA, the CDR3 is TGTGCCAGCAGTTACTCGGTGGGGGGTTACGAGCAGTACTTC. Protein product: CASSYSVGGYEQYF.

The J gene is TRBJ1-2, the V gene TRBV5-4; the match to TRBD1 covers 10 bases. CDR1 is SGHNT, CDR2 YYREEE, per germline (reference sequence). Losses at the gene ends were 3 bases for V and 5 bases for J; bases not matched to a gene: 4. CDR3 length: 14 residues. This CDR3 reads CASSSGTGVYGYTF. The CDR3, as DNA: TGTGCCAGCAGCTCCGGGACAGGGGTTTATGGCTACACCTTC.

V gene TRBV11-2 combines with J gene TRBJ2-2; no clear D. V shed 2 bases and J shed 3 bases, with 4 bases lying between them. CDR1 is SGHAT, CDR2 FQNNGV, per germline. CDR3 size: 13 residues. The CDR3 DNA follows: TGTGCCAGCAGCTTATTAGACACCGGGGAGCTGTTTTTT. The encoded protein is CASSLLDTGELFF.

This chain links TRBV11-2 with TRBJ2-1; D is unclear. Deletions cut 5 bases from V and 8 bases from J, with 13 bases between. The germline V gene encodes CDR1 SGHAT and CDR2 FQNNGV. The CDR3 spans 13 residues. This CDR3 reads CASSPIRRDEQFF. DNA for the CDR3: TGTGCCAGCAGCCCGATCCGTCGGGATGAGCAGTTCTTC.

The chain joins TRBV19 to TRBJ1-3; D gene unclear. CDR3 length: 16 amino acids. Germline V gene sequence: CDR1 LNHDA, CDR2 SQIVND (reference sequence). Trimming left V 4 bases short and J 0 bases short, with 13 bases between. CDR3 in amino acids: CASSTLELSSGNTIYF. In DNA form, the CDR3 reads TGTGCCAGTAGTACCTTGGAGCTGAGCTCTGGAAACACCATATATTTT.

V gene TRBV28 combines with J gene TRBJ2-1, with D possibly being TRBD2 (6 bases). The CDR3 consists of 12 residues. Germline V gene lookup returns CDR1 MDHEN and CDR2 SYDVKM. Deletions cut 2 bases from V and 9 bases from J, with 8 bases between. CDR3 region: CASSLGGVEQFF. CDR3 bases: TGTGCCAGCAGTTTAGGAGGGGTTGAGCAGTTCTTC.